These 21 T cell receptor beta chains were all obtained from the same sample, sequenced in a study of shared clonotypes between healthy human individuals. The repertoire was sequenced with immunoSEQ multiplex PCR; TCRdb's copy has only in-frame clones and lacks some. The top ten clones hold about 25% of a sample with 95,000 to 120,000 clones, approximately 70% of them seen once. Sequenced sample: memory CD8+ T cells sorted from blood. Subset here: CD45RO+ cells pooled with CCR7-negative TemRA cells. The receptors were sampled from a woman between 25 and 40 years old in good health.

The chain is built from TRBV19 and TRBJ1-4, with TRBD1 as a possible D gene (5 bases). The CDR3 has 15 amino acids. Trimming cost V 4 bases and J 6 bases, with 15 bases left between them. Germline lookup yields CDR1 LNHDA and CDR2 SQIVND (reference sequence). CDR3 protein: CASSRQTYQHEKLFF. CDR3 bases: TGTGCCAGTAGTAGACAGACCTACCAACATGAAAAACTGTTTTTT.

This clone was detected once. The chain is built from TRBV7-8 and TRBJ1-4, with a tentative D call TRBD1 (5 bases). CDR1 and CDR2 (germline): SGHVS, FQNEAQ. Trimming stripped 1 base from V and 2 bases from J, with 8 bases between. The CDR3 runs to 15 residues. This CDR3 is CASSLGGLTNEKLFF. CDR3 DNA sequence: TGTGCCAGCAGCTTAGGGGGACTCACTAATGAAAAACTGTTTTTT.

The V and J genes are TRBV28 and TRBJ1-2, with 10 bases lining up with TRBD1. This CDR3 is built from 14 residues. Germline CDR1 reads MDHEN; CDR2 reads SYDVKM. V trimming: 6 bases; J trimming: 4 bases; junction bases outside the gene matches: 5. CDR3 nucleotide sequence: TGTGCCAGCAGGGGGGGACAGGGGAGCTATGGCTACACCTTC. Translation gives CASRGGQGSYGYTF.

The V call is TRBV20-1, the J call TRBJ2-5; D uncertain. Trimming removed 5 bases from V and 5 bases from J, with 9 bases in between. Per germline, CDR1 DFQATT and CDR2 SNEGSKA (reference sequence). The length of the CDR3 is 11 residues. For the CDR3, the DNA is TGCAGTGCTGGATACTATGAGACCCAGTACTTC. It codes for CSAGYYETQYF.

The chain joins TRBV28 to TRBJ2-6; D may correspond to TRBD1 or TRBD2 (6 bases each). Trimming took off 11 bases at V and 1 base at J, with 21 bases between the two ends. Looked up from germline, CDR1 is MDHEN and CDR2 is SYDVKM. The CDR3 covers 17 residues. DNA of the CDR3: TGTGCCCGAGAGGAGGGTAAGGGGGTATCTGGGGCCAACGTCCTGACTTTC. Protein sequence: CAREEGKGVSGANVLTF.

V usage is TRBV10-3 and J usage is TRBJ2-5, with TRBD1 identical over 7 bases. The DNA end favors TRBJ2-7, so the J call may be wrong. The CDR3 has 15 residues. From germline, CDR1 is ENHRY and CDR2 SYGVKD. CDR3 sequence: CAISDPTGDPYEQYF. CDR3 nucleotides: TGTGCCATCAGTGACCCTACAGGGGACCCCTACGAGCAGTACTTC.

This rearrangement joins TRBV25-1 to TRBJ2-3; D may correspond to TRBD1 or TRBD2 (5 bases each). The CDR3 has 14 amino acids. The ends were cut back, 2 bases at V and 1 base at J, with 7 bases in the middle. Germline-derived CDR1 and CDR2 are MGHDK and SYGVNS. CDR3 nucleotides: TGTGCCAGCAGTGAACGAGGGGGCACAGATACGCAGTATTTT. It translates to CASSERGGTDTQYF.

The sample holds one count of this clone. CDR3 region: CASSDAAGAYNEQFF. The CDR3 DNA reads as TGTGCCAGCAGTGACGCCGCGGGAGCCTACAATGAGCAGTTCTTC. This chain joins TRBV2 and TRBJ2-1, with 7 bases fitting TRBD2. The CDR3 has 15 amino acids. Germline values: CDR1 SNHLY, CDR2 FYNNEI. Unmatched junction bases numbered 4, after V lost 3 bases and J lost 2 bases.

The DNA of the CDR3 is TGTGCCAGCAGTAGGAGGGGACTAGCGGGAGACAACTTCTACGAGCAGTACTTC. Its protein product is CASSRRGLAGDNFYEQYF. The genes are TRBV2 and TRBJ2-7; TRBD2 matches at 14 bases. This CDR3 is 18 amino acids long. J gave up 3 bases and V 5 bases, and 12 bases lay outside the gene matches. In germline, CDR1 is SNHLY, CDR2 FYNNEI.

This clone was seen a handful of times. The chain links TRBV28 to TRBJ2-5; TRBD1 is a possible D gene (6 bases). The last part of the DNA fits TRBJ2-7 better; the J call may be wrong. CDR1 and CDR2 (germline): MDHEN, SYDVKM. CDR3 size: 15 residues. CDR3 in amino acids: CASRPGAGEAYEQYF. CDR3 DNA: TGTGCCAGCAGACCTGGGGCAGGGGAAGCGTACGAGCAGTACTTC.

The chain carries TRBV12-2 and TRBJ1-5; TRBD1, as called in the table, went unchecked against the DNA. TRBV12-2 constitutes a pseudogene. This CDR3 comprises 13 residues. CDR3 sequence (DNA): TGTGCAAGTCGCTCTGACAGGGGGGGAGGCCAGCATTTT. Translation gives CASRSDRGGGQHF.

In this sample, this clone turned up once. This chain's CDR3 is CASSVGGETDTQYF. CDR3 in DNA: TGTGCCAGCAGCGTAGGGGGAGAGACAGATACGCAGTATTTT. This chain links TRBV9 with TRBJ2-3, with D maybe TRBD2 (5 bases). V was trimmed by 0 bases and J by 3 bases, leaving 8 bases between them. This CDR3 contains 14 residues. Germline V lookup: CDR1 SGDLS, CDR2 YYNGEE.

This clone was picked up a small number of times. The V call is TRBV9, the J call TRBJ2-3; D call uncertain. Trimming left V 4 bases short and J 3 bases short, with 12 bases between. The CDR3 has 14 amino acids. Germline lookup yields CDR1 SGDLS and CDR2 YYNGEE. Written as DNA, the CDR3 is TGTGCCAGCAGCCCCCAGGTTAGAACAGATACGCAGTATTTT. Protein sequence: CASSPQVRTDTQYF.

V usage is TRBV27 and J usage is TRBJ1-1; D is perhaps TRBD1 (5 bases). The ends were cut back, 6 bases at V and 7 bases at J, with 15 bases in the middle. CDR3 length equals 13 residues. Germline values: CDR1 MNHEY, CDR2 SMNVEV (reference sequence). The CDR3 here is CASRNLRGYEAFF. DNA for the CDR3: TGTGCCAGCAGAAACCTCCGGGGCTATGAAGCTTTCTTT.

This clone has a handful of counts. V gene TRBV7-9 combines with J gene TRBJ2-7; unclear D gene. The CDR3 is 11 amino acids. The V gene lost 6 bases and the J gene lost 1 base, with 4 bases spanning the gap. Germline CDR1 reads SEHNR; CDR2 reads FQNEAQ (reference sequence). CDR3 in DNA: TGTGCCAGCAGTACTTCCTACGAGCAGTACTTC. This sequence encodes CASSTSYEQYF.

The V call is TRBV19, the J call TRBJ1-5; D perhaps matches TRBD1 (5 bases). CDR3 length: 17 amino acids. Trimming cost V 6 bases and J 1 base, with 19 bases left between them. CDR1 is LNHDA and CDR2 is SQIVND in the germline V gene (reference sequence). For the CDR3, the DNA is TGTGCCAGTAGGCCCAGGGCGGCGAGAAAGAGCAATCAGCCCCAGCATTTT. Protein sequence: CASRPRAARKSNQPQHF.

V and J are TRBV11-2 and TRBJ2-7; tentatively, D is TRBD2 (6 bases). This CDR3 has 14 amino acids. CDR1 is SGHAT, CDR2 FQNNGV, per germline. The V and J ends lost 3 bases and 7 bases respectively, with 16 bases between them. The CDR3 loop is CASSFRGSIEEQYF. The CDR3 region has the DNA TGTGCCAGCAGCTTCCGGGGGAGCATAGAAGAGCAGTACTTC. Drawing the rest from reference TRBV11-2 and TRBJ2-7, the complete variable domain is EAGVAQSPRYKIIEKRQSVAFWCNPISGHATLYWYQQILGQGPKLLIQFQNNGVVDDSQLPKDRFSAERLKGVDSTLKIQPAKLEDSAVYLCASSFRGSIEEQYFGPGTRLTVT.

The rearrangement links TRBV27 to TRBJ2-1; perhaps D is TRBD1 or TRBD2 (6 bases each). Germline V gene sequence: CDR1 MNHEY, CDR2 SMNVEV (reference sequence). The V end lost 6 bases, the J end lost 0 bases, and 12 bases lay between the germline ends. The CDR3 has 15 residues. CDR3 coding DNA: TGTGCCAGCAGCCAGGGGACTTTCTCCTACAATGAGCAGTTCTTC. This sequence encodes CASSQGTFSYNEQFF.

The V gene is TRBV28, the J gene TRBJ2-5; D remains ambiguous. Trimming stripped 6 bases from V and 4 bases from J, with 15 bases between. Germline CDR1 is MDHEN and CDR2 is SYDVKM. This CDR3 is built from 14 residues. CDR3 coding DNA: TGTGCCAGCAGCCCCCTTGCCAGGCGAGAGACCCAGTACTTC. Encoded protein: CASSPLARRETQYF.

The CDR3 reads CASSLIPSTDTQYF. CDR3 sequence (DNA): TGTGCCAGCAGTTTGATACCTAGCACAGATACGCAGTATTTT. This chain connects TRBV27 to TRBJ2-3; no definite D call. The CDR3 runs to 14 residues. The germline V gene encodes CDR1 MNHEY and CDR2 SMNVEV (reference sequence). V lost 3 bases, J lost 0 bases, and 7 bases lay in between.

This rearrangement joins TRBV25-1 to TRBJ2-4; D unclear. Trimming stripped 3 bases from V and 3 bases from J, with 9 bases between. CDR1 is MGHDK and CDR2 is SYGVNS in the germline V gene. This CDR3 spans 14 amino acids. The CDR3 sequence: CASSEQADKNIQYF. The CDR3 coding sequence is TGTGCCAGCAGTGAGCAGGCCGACAAAAACATTCAGTACTTC.